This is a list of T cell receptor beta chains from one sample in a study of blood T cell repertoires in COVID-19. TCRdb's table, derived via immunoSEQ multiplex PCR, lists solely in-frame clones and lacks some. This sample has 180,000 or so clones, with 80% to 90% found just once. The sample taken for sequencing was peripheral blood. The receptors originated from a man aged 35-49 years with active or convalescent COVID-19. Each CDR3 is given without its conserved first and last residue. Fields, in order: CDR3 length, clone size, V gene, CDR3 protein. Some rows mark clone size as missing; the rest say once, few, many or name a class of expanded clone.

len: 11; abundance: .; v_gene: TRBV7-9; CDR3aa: ASSLTSDGELF
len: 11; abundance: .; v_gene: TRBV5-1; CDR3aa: ASSQGIDQPQH
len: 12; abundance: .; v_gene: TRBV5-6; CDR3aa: ASSRDRSTGELF
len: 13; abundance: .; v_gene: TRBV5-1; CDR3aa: ASSLAGQGYNEQF
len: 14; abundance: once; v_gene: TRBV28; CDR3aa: ASSPLRTVGGEKLF
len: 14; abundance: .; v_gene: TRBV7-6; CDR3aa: ASSRMSGQNTGELF
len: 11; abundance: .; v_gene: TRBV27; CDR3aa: ASSLSRNTEAF
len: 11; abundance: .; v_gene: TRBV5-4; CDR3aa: ASSSDTRETQY
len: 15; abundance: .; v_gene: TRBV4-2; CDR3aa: ASSQDSRVYANSPLH
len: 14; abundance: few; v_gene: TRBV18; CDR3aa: ASSPETTGSNTEAF
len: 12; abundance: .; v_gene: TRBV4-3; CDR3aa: ASSQLPGNQPQH
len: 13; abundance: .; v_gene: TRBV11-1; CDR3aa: ASSLSDRGPYEQY
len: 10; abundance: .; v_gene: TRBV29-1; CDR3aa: SVDDREYGYT
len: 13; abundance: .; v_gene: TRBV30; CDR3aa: AWSSLGQETGELF
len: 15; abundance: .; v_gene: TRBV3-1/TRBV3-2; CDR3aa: ASSQDRAGGILETQY
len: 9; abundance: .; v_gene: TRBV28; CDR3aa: ASSGRSRAF
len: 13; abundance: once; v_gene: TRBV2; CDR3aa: ASSRGSGTTDTQY